Included here is one T cell receptor beta chain sequence, with context. This clone appeared a single time. This receptor's antigen is unknown. Base qualities are missing; no much larger clone stands one base away. Collaborating institutions collected whole blood in K2EDTA tubes following their own protocols. For TCRbeta analysis, collaborator samples were shipped as frozen whole blood, as isolated PBMCs, or as DNA extracted from either sample type. The immunoSEQ Assay, a bias-controlled multiplex PCR, was used to amplify TCRbeta CDR3 regions from genomic DNA. On the authors' methods: The number of nucleated cells in each sample was estimated by amplification of reference gene primers within the assay. To quantify the absolute abundance of each unique TCRbeta CDR3 rearrangement, sequence reads were collapsed and filtered. For each sample, productive Simpson clonality was calculated as the square root of Simpson's diversity index across productive rearrangements. What TCRdb holds here is the immuneACCESS table cut down to in-frame rearrangements. Part of the clones is not present; checked against another copy, under half of the missing clones reflect an unresolved V gene, and the others are unexplained. V and J calls and clone size are given by that table; D and trimming were obtained from the DNA. This sample is represented by under 250,000 clones; about four fifths of them were singletons. The ten largest clones capture roughly 8.8% of the sample.

The data were obtained in a study of blood T cell repertoires in COVID-19 (TCRdb year 2020). For the wider study: Samples covering the acute and convalescent phases of COVID-19 were provided by collaborators in the United States, Italy and Spain. The prospective study material was composed of cDNA or gDNA derived from T cells, B-cell-depleted T cells, or PBMCs. The dataset comprised deeply sampled blood TCRbeta repertoires from subjects exposed to, actively infected with, or recovered from COVID-19. The repertoires were released in a freely available public database meant as a resource for research on the immune response to SARS-CoV-2. The samples were drawn from two sources: the first 160 participants of the ongoing ImmuneRACE study, and 1,254 subjects contributed by 6 global collaborators. Sample metadata almost always included a de-identified subject ID, COVID-19 status, age in years and sex. HLA class I and class II types, where available, came from metadata supplied by the sample provider rather than from assay-based typing.

What the research found in general, with its limitations: The quantity of clinical and demographic metadata differed by source and by participant and was supplied without curation.

V drops 1 base and J drops 5 bases, leaving 12 bases in between. The germline V gene encodes CDR1 SGHRS and CDR2 YFSETQ. The CDR3 measures 14 amino acids from cysteine to phenylalanine. The DNA shown is the 42-base CDR3, in frame from base 1. Here the chain combines TRBV5-1 and TRBJ1-1, and perhaps TRBD1 as D gene, on 6 matching bases. Sequencing was performed on peripheral blood. The source of this sequence is a man aged 40-49 years with active or convalescent COVID-19. The DNA sequence reads TGCGCCAGCAGCTTGCGGACAGAAAAGACTGAAGCTTTCTTT. Its amino acids are CASSLRTEKTEAFF.